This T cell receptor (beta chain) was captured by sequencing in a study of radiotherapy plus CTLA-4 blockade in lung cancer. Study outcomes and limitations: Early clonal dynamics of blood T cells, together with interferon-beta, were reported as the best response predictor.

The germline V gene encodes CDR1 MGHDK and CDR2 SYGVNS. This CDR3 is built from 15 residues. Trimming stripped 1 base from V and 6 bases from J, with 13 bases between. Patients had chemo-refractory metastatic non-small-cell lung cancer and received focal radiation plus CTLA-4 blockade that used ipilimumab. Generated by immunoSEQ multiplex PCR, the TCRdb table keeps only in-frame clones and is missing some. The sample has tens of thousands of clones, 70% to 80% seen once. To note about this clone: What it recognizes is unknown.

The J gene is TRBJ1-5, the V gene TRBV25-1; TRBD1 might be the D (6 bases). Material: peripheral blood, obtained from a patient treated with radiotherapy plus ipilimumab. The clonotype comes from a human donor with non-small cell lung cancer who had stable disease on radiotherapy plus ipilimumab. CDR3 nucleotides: TGTGCCAGCAGTGAATCGGCAGGGGATGGTCAGCCCCAGCATTTT. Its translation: CASSESAGDGQPQHF.